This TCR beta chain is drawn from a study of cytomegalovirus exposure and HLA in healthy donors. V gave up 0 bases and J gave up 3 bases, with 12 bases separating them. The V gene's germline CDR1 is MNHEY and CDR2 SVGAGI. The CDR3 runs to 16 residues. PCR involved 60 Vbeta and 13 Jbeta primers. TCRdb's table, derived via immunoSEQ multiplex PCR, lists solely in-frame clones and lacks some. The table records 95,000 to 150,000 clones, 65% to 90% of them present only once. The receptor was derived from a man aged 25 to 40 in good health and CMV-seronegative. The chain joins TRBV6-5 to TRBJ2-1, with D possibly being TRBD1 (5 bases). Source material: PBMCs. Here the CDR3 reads CASSYSFGHLYNEQFF. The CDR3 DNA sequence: TGTGCCAGCAGTTACTCATTTGGACACCTCTACAATGAGCAGTTCTTC.